Presented here are 28 T cell receptor beta chains from one specimen sequenced in a study of T cell changes during pregnancy in multiple sclerosis. The repertoire was sequenced with immunoSEQ multiplex PCR; TCRdb's copy has only in-frame clones and lacks some. The table lists approximately 34,000 clones, over 75% of them singletons. Specimen: CD8+ T cells from peripheral blood mononuclear cells, collected in the first trimester of pregnancy. The source of these receptors is a female donor with multiple sclerosis, enrolled in a pregnancy study.

The chain carries TRBV27 and TRBJ2-1; the D gene is possibly TRBD2 (5 bases). The CDR3 extends over 12 amino acids. In germline, CDR1 is MNHEY, CDR2 SMNVEV (reference sequence). V lost 3 bases and J 9 bases, leaving 9 bases between the germline ends. CDR3: CASSFPGSEQFF. CDR3 nucleotides: TGTGCCAGCAGTTTCCCGGGAAGTGAGCAGTTCTTC.

This chain uses TRBV7-9 with TRBJ2-2; D may be TRBD2 (6 bases). The CDR3 loop spans 14 amino acids. Germline CDR1 is SEHNR and CDR2 is FQNEAQ (reference sequence). V shed 4 bases and J shed 6 bases, with 12 bases lying between them. CDR3 loop: CASSSRAGPGELFF. The CDR3 DNA reads TGTGCCAGCAGCTCTAGGGCGGGGCCCGGGGAGCTGTTTTTT.

The chain recombines TRBV18 with TRBJ2-4; 8 bases match TRBD1. This CDR3 spans 21 amino acids. From germline, CDR1 is KGHSH and CDR2 LQKENI. V was clipped by 0 bases and J by 0 bases; unmatched bases: 16. CDR3 sequence: CASSPPAFSAGGLEAKNIQYF. CDR3 sequence (DNA): TGTGCCAGCTCACCACCGGCCTTTTCTGCAGGGGGCTTAGAAGCCAAAAACATTCAGTACTTC.

The CDR3 loop is CATSRAPREGETQYF. CDR3 nucleotides: TGTGCCACCAGCAGAGCCCCCAGGGAGGGAGAGACCCAGTACTTC. This rearrangement joins TRBV15 to TRBJ2-5, with 7 bases aligning to TRBD2. From germline, CDR1 is LNHNV and CDR2 YYDKDF (reference sequence). V trimming: 1 base; J trimming: 4 bases; junction bases outside the gene matches: 6. This CDR3 has 15 amino acids.

This chain joins TRBV13 and TRBJ2-7; TRBD2 matches 8 bases. Germline values: CDR1 PRHDT, CDR2 FYEKMQ (reference sequence). With 4 bases clipped from V and 2 bases from J, the junction kept 4 bases outside the gene matches. This CDR3 has 14 amino acids. CDR3 DNA: TGTGCCAGCAGCTCTGGACTAGCTGCCTACGAGCAGTACTTC. Translating it yields CASSSGLAAYEQYF.

The V gene is TRBV27, the J gene TRBJ2-3; tentatively, D is TRBD2 (6 bases). The length of the CDR3 is 17 residues. Per the germline V gene, CDR1 is MNHEY and CDR2 is SMNVEV (reference sequence). Trimming took 4 bases from V and 2 from J, leaving 19 bases between them. Here the CDR3 DNA reads TGTGCCAGCAGTTCCCCGTGGAGGGGAGCTCACACAGATACGCAGTATTTT. This codes for CASSSPWRGAHTDTQYF.

The chain carries TRBV27 and TRBJ2-1, with a weak D call TRBD1 (6 bases). The CDR3 runs to 12 residues. Germline values: CDR1 MNHEY, CDR2 SMNVEV (reference sequence). Trimming removed 5 bases at V and 6 bases at J, with 8 bases between. The CDR3 nucleotides are TGTGCCAGCAGTAGAGGGGGCAATGAGCAGTTCTTC. It translates to CASSRGGNEQFF.

The V gene is TRBV19, the J gene TRBJ2-1; 8 nucleotides match TRBD2. The CDR3 extends over 17 amino acids. Trimming removed 3 bases from V and 5 bases from J; junction bases left unmatched: 12. Germline lookup yields CDR1 LNHDA and CDR2 SQIVND (reference sequence). CDR3 DNA: TGTGCCAGTAGTATTGCTTCAGCGGGAGATCTCCACAATGAGCAGTTCTTC. It specifies CASSIASAGDLHNEQFF.

The CDR3 spells CASSEWEMRGYTF. The CDR3 DNA reads TGTGCCAGCAGTGAATGGGAGATGCGTGGCTACACCTTC. The V and J genes are TRBV25-1 and TRBJ1-2; no firm D call. The CDR3 length is 13 residues. V lost 1 base, J lost 7 bases, and 10 bases lay in between. Germline V gene sequence: CDR1 MGHDK, CDR2 SYGVNS.

To note about this clone: The identical CDR3 is also encoded by other nucleotide sequences in the sample. This chain joins TRBV6-5 and TRBJ1-1; D ambiguous. Trimming removed 3 bases from V and 1 base from J, with 6 bases in between. Germline CDR1 reads MNHEY; CDR2 reads SVGAGI. The CDR3 spans 13 residues. This CDR3 is CASSYPGNTEAFF. The CDR3 DNA reads as TGTGCCAGCAGTTATCCCGGGAACACTGAAGCTTTCTTT.

The chain uses TRBV10-2 and TRBJ1-1, with D unclear. V shed 0 bases and J shed 7 bases, with 9 bases lying between them. Germline lookup yields CDR1 WSHSY and CDR2 SAAADI. This CDR3 is 13 amino acids long. CDR3 sequence: CASSESGGHEAFF. For the CDR3, the DNA is TGCGCCAGCAGTGAGTCCGGCGGCCATGAAGCTTTCTTT.

V and J are TRBV28 and TRBJ2-2; the match to TRBD1 covers 7 bases. The length of the CDR3 is 15 residues. Per germline, CDR1 MDHEN and CDR2 SYDVKM. The V gene end was trimmed by 6 bases and the J gene end by 6 bases; junction bases not matched to a gene: 10. CDR3 sequence (DNA): TGTGCCAGCAGGGTTTTGACAGGGTCGTCCGGGGAGCTGTTTTTT. It codes for CASRVLTGSSGELFF.

The J gene is TRBJ2-6, the V gene TRBV27; TRBD1 is a possible D gene (6 bases). The CDR3 runs 13 residues. The V gene lost 6 bases and the J gene lost 6 bases, with 9 bases spanning the gap. Germline assignment: CDR1 MNHEY and CDR2 SMNVEV (reference sequence). In nucleotides, the CDR3 is TGTGCCAGCAGCGCAGGGGTGGCCAACGTCCTGACTTTC. Amino acid sequence: CASSAGVANVLTF.

The CDR3 is CASSQQGAPVGYTF. Written as DNA, the CDR3 is TGTGCCAGCAGTCAACAGGGGGCGCCGGTAGGCTACACCTTC. V usage is TRBV27 and J usage is TRBJ1-2; TRBD1 matches at 9 bases. The CDR3 runs to 14 residues. V was pared by 5 bases and J by 8 bases, with 9 bases of the junction left unmatched. Germline V gene sequence: CDR1 MNHEY, CDR2 SMNVEV (reference sequence).

This rearrangement joins TRBV5-8 to TRBJ2-5, with D unclear. Trimming stripped 5 bases from V and 0 bases from J, with 11 bases between. CDR1 and CDR2 (germline): SGHTS, YDEGEE. The CDR3 has 14 amino acids. The CDR3 loop reads CASRTTAYQETQYF. The CDR3 coding sequence is TGTGCCAGCAGGACCACAGCCTACCAAGAGACCCAGTACTTC.

V usage is TRBV9 and J usage is TRBJ2-2; TRBD2 might be the D (6 bases). The V end was cut by 4 bases, the J end by 4 bases, with 11 bases between. Germline values: CDR1 SGDLS, CDR2 YYNGEE. This CDR3 comprises 14 residues. The chain's CDR3 is CASSPPRGTGELFF. In nucleotides, the CDR3 is TGTGCCAGCAGCCCACCGCGGGGCACCGGGGAGCTGTTTTTT.

This chain connects TRBV19 to TRBJ2-2; 8 nucleotides match TRBD1. This CDR3 is built from 14 residues. Germline lookup yields CDR1 LNHDA and CDR2 SQIVND (reference sequence). J gave up 7 bases and V 3 bases, and 4 bases lay outside the gene matches. CDR3 loop: CASSIQGANGELFF. The CDR3 region has the DNA TGTGCCAGTAGTATCCAGGGGGCCAACGGGGAGCTGTTTTTT.

The chain combines TRBV5-4 with TRBJ2-2, with D perhaps TRBD2 (5 bases). From germline, CDR1 is SGHNT and CDR2 YYREEE (reference sequence). V was cut by 2 bases and J by 0 bases, with 8 bases left in between. The CDR3 contains 15 residues. DNA for the CDR3: TGTGCCAGCAGCTTTCTCGGGGCGAACACCGGGGAGCTGTTTTTT. It specifies CASSFLGANTGELFF.

The chain combines TRBV18 with TRBJ1-2, with no clear D. V lost 8 bases, J lost 5 bases, and 15 bases lay in between. Germline-derived CDR1 and CDR2 are KGHSH and LQKENI. This CDR3 is 13 amino acids long. The CDR3 spells CASRDPSGYGYTF. The CDR3 DNA sequence: TGTGCCAGCCGCGACCCCTCGGGTTATGGCTACACCTTC.

The rearrangement links TRBV6-4 to TRBJ2-3; TRBD2 matches at 10 bases. The CDR3 has 15 residues. J lost 2 bases, V lost 4 bases, and 3 bases had no gene match. The germline gives CDR1 MRHNA, CDR2 SNTAGT. The CDR3 region is CASSALAGNTDTQYF. DNA of the CDR3: TGTGCCAGCAGTGCACTAGCGGGGAACACAGATACGCAGTATTTT.

The chain is built from TRBV4-1 and TRBJ2-7; 7 bases match TRBD2. Germline-derived CDR1 and CDR2 are MGHRA and YSYEKL. The J segment lost 0 bases and the V segment lost 0 bases, leaving 8 bases of the junction unmatched. This CDR3 region has 17 residues. The CDR3 bases are TGCGCCAGCAGCCAAGAAGAGGCTAGCGGAAGCTCCTACGAGCAGTACTTC. This sequence encodes CASSQEEASGSSYEQYF.

V usage is TRBV7-6 and J usage is TRBJ1-1; 10 bases are a match to TRBD1. V lost 5 bases and J lost 3; bases outside the gene matches: 12. The CDR3 contains 17 residues. The germline V gene encodes CDR1 SGHVS and CDR2 FNYEAQ. The CDR3 loop is CASSTGTGVLLDTEAFF. CDR3 bases: TGTGCCAGCAGCACCGGGACAGGGGTGCTATTGGACACTGAAGCTTTCTTT.

The rearrangement links TRBV28 to TRBJ2-7; 8 nucleotides match TRBD1. Losses at the gene ends were 4 bases for V and 0 bases for J; bases not matched to a gene: 5. From germline, CDR1 is MDHEN and CDR2 SYDVKM. CDR3 length equals 15 residues. The CDR3 nucleotides are TGTGCCAGCAGTTCCCGGGACAGGAGCTCCTACGAGCAGTACTTC. Protein product: CASSSRDRSSYEQYF.

The rearrangement uses TRBV6-5 and TRBJ1-2, with D uncertain. Trimming took off 8 bases at V and 4 bases at J, with 20 bases between the two ends. Germline loops: CDR1 MNHEY, CDR2 SVGAGI. This CDR3 is built from 15 residues. CDR3 sequence: CASSPESAGAYGYTF. Here the CDR3 DNA reads TGTGCCAGCTCCCCTGAGAGCGCTGGAGCCTATGGCTACACCTTC.

The chain is built from TRBV19 and TRBJ2-1; TRBD1 matches at 11 bases. Germline trimming cut 3 bases from V and 7 bases from J; bases unmatched to any gene: 5. Germline V lookup: CDR1 LNHDA, CDR2 SQIVND (reference sequence). The CDR3 is 15 residues long. The CDR3 protein is CASSMDRGRENEQFF. The CDR3 DNA reads as TGTGCCAGTAGTATGGACAGGGGGCGTGAGAATGAGCAGTTCTTC.

The chain is built from TRBV5-1 and TRBJ2-7; no definite D call. Germline V gene sequence: CDR1 SGHRS, CDR2 YFSETQ. The CDR3 loop spans 13 amino acids. V lost 0 bases to trimming and J lost 0 bases, with 4 bases between them. This chain's CDR3 is CASSLDGSYEQYF. CDR3 sequence (DNA): TGCGCCAGCAGCTTGGACGGCTCCTACGAGCAGTACTTC.

CDR3 coding DNA: TGTGCCAGCAGCCAAGGGGACAGGAATTCTAACTATGGCTACACCTTC. Protein product: CASSQGDRNSNYGYTF. This sequence joins TRBV14 and TRBJ1-2, with TRBD1 matching 8 bases. CDR1 is SGHDN and CDR2 is FVKESK in the germline V gene. The CDR3 runs to 16 residues. The V and J ends lost 1 base and 0 bases, in that order; junction bases with no gene match: 4.

This sequence joins TRBV28 and TRBJ1-1; a possible D gene is TRBD1 (6 bases). Germline CDR1 is MDHEN and CDR2 is SYDVKM. CDR3 length: 14 amino acids. Trimming removed 6 bases from V and 1 base from J, with 12 bases in between. The CDR3, as DNA: TGTGCCAGCAGGGACAGATCCTGGAACACTGAAGCTTTCTTT. Protein: CASRDRSWNTEAFF. Variable domain in full (rest from reference TRBV28 and TRBJ1-1): DVKVTQSSRYLVKRTGEKVFLECVQDMDHENMFWYRQDPGLGLRLIYFSYDVKMKEKGDIPEGYSVSREKKERFSLILESASTNQTSMYLCASRDRSWNTEAFFGQGTRLTVV.